This T cell receptor (beta chain) originates from a study of T cell responses to AZD1222 COVID-19 vaccine. Study-level points and caveats: Spike-specific TCR breadth and depth grew following two AZD1222 doses.

About this clone: Its antigen is unknown.

Sequencing was performed with immunoSEQ multiplex PCR; in TCRdb, only in-frame clones are kept and a portion is missing. The sample contains around 94,000 clones, approximately 88% of which appear only once. This CDR3 spans 12 amino acids. J lost 9 bases, V lost 7 bases, and 1 base had no gene match. Germline loops: CDR1 SGHDT, CDR2 YYEEEE. The specimen was peripheral blood, collected on day 0 of AZD1222 vaccination. The chain joins TRBV5-6 to TRBJ1-6; 10 positions agree with TRBD1. This clonotype originated in an adult in good health. The CDR3 loop reads CASGTGASPLHF. The CDR3 bases are TGTGCCAGCGGGACAGGGGCTTCACCCCTCCACTTT. The full variable domain, with the rest looked up from reference TRBV5-6 and TRBJ1-6, is DAGVTQSPTHLIKTRGQQVTLRCSPKSGHDTVSWYQQALGQGPQFIFQYYEEEERQRGNFPDRFSGHQFPNYSSELNVNALLLGDSALYLCASGTGASPLHFGNGTRLTVT.